Presented here are 14 T cell receptor beta chains from one specimen sequenced in a study of T cells in Graves' hyperthyroidism and ophthalmopathy (dated by TCRdb to between 2019 and 2020). To prepare the library, multiplex PCR was applied. Instrument on record: Illumina HiSeq 2000. The TCR beta CDR3 regions were amplified from the RNA transcripts. The first round of RT-PCR for the TCR CDR3 was performed with the HTBI primer set and the Qiagen OneStep RT-PCR kit. Using fastp at Q25 and MiXCR, TCRdb reprocessed the public reads and kept productive beta chains. Every entry covers one CDR3 protein and lists the most common genes and DNA from its rows. The sample table holds roughly 350,000 distinct CDR3 sequences, of which around 13% were seen once. Clones ranked in the top ten supply 20% to 25% of the sample. Sequenced material: blood. The receptors stem from a woman in her twenties or thirties with Graves' hyperthyroidism.

This clonotype was seen more than once but under ten times. V is TRBV29-1 and J is TRBJ2-7, with a possible D match to TRBD2 (6 bases). In germline, CDR1 is SQVTM, CDR2 ANQGSEA. The CDR3 runs 13 residues. CDR3 DNA sequence: TGCAGTGTAGGGACTCGCTTCTCCTACGAGCAGTACTTC. Translated, it gives CSVGTRFSYEQYF.

The chain carries TRBV27 and TRBJ2-6; no reliable D call. The length of the CDR3 is 18 residues. Germline V gene sequence: CDR1 MNHEY, CDR2 SMNVEV (reference sequence). V lost 2 bases, J lost 1 base, and 15 bases lay in between. The CDR3 here is CASSLIGSLGSGANVLTF. The CDR3 DNA sequence: TGTGCCAGCAGTTTAATAGGGTCATTAGGTTCTGGGGCCAACGTCCTGACTTTC.

This clonotype was seen repeatedly, ten times or more. The chain couples TRBV28 to TRBJ1-1, with D perhaps TRBD1 (5 bases). CDR1 and CDR2 (germline): MDHEN, SYDVKM. This CDR3 contains 16 residues. The ends were cut back, 5 bases at V and 0 bases at J, with 16 bases in the middle. CDR3 in amino acids: CASSPTDRRMNTEAFF. The CDR3 nucleotides read TGTGCCAGCAGTCCAACCGACAGACGCATGAACACTGAAGCTTTCTTT.

This clonotype was observed a handful of times. CDR3 protein: CSASPGTSGSLRYEQYF. DNA of the CDR3: TGCAGTGCTAGTCCCGGGACTAGCGGGAGTCTTCGTTACGAGCAGTACTTC. The chain couples TRBV20-1 to TRBJ2-7; TRBD2 agrees at 14 bases. V shed 3 bases and J 4 bases; nucleotides not matched to a gene: 11. This CDR3 contains 17 residues. Germline V gene sequence: CDR1 DFQATT, CDR2 SNEGSKA (reference sequence).

This clonotype was seen ten or more times. This chain connects TRBV7-9 to TRBJ1-2; 10 nucleotides line up with TRBD1. CDR1 SEHNR and CDR2 FQNEAQ come from the germline V gene (reference sequence). The junction had 1 base not matched to a gene; V was cut back by 4 bases and J by 2 bases. The length of the CDR3 is 14 residues. This chain's CDR3 is CASSSDRGNYGYTF. CDR3 nucleotides: TGTGCCAGCAGCTCGGACAGGGGGAACTATGGCTACACCTTC.

This chain joins TRBV20-1 and TRBJ2-3, with 10 bases fitting TRBD2. V gave up 3 bases and J gave up 4 bases; unmatched junction bases: 7. The CDR3 contains 15 residues. Germline V gene lookup returns CDR1 DFQATT and CDR2 SNEGSKA (reference sequence). The CDR3 DNA follows: TGCAGTGCTAGCCCTAGCGGGGGAGTCCCAGATACGCAGTATTTT. It specifies CSASPSGGVPDTQYF.

The J gene is TRBJ2-6, the V gene TRBV6-1; D remains unclear. Germline values: CDR1 MNHNS, CDR2 SASEGT. Between the trimmed V and J ends, which lost 9 bases and 4 bases, there was a span of 10 bases. CDR3 size: 13 residues. DNA for the CDR3: TGTGCCAGTGGTGAGGCCGGGGCCAACGTCCTGACTTTC. This codes for CASGEAGANVLTF.

At least ten counts were recorded for this clonotype. The chain links TRBV7-2 to TRBJ2-7; D might be TRBD1 or TRBD2, each matching 6 bases. The CDR3 length is 14 residues. CDR1 SGHTA and CDR2 FQGNSA come from the germline V gene. Trimming took 0 bases from V and 6 from J, leaving 12 bases between them. The CDR3 sequence: CASSLAGHGSEQYF. The CDR3 DNA is TGTGCCAGCAGCTTAGCGGGACACGGGAGCGAGCAGTACTTC.

At least ten counts were recorded for this clonotype. The chain is built from TRBV6-1 and TRBJ1-6; no reliable D call. Germline loops: CDR1 MNHNS, CDR2 SASEGT. Trimming shortened V by 8 bases and J by 10 bases, and 12 bases separated the two germline ends. This CDR3 spans 12 amino acids. The CDR3 coding sequence is TGTGCCAGCTCAGACGGGCGGTCACCCCTCCACTTT. Translated, it gives CASSDGRSPLHF.

Notes on this clonotype: This clone may be a read error of a much larger clone one base away. CDR3 amino acids: CAGSLGPSGFLNSTDTQYF. The CDR3 coding sequence is TGTGCCGGCAGTTTGGGGCCATCCGGCTTCCTTAATAGCACAGATACGCAGTATTTT. This chain joins TRBV12-3 or TRBV12-4 and TRBJ2-3; tentative D call: TRBD1 (5 bases). The CDR3 totals 19 residues.

This clonotype came up many times. V gene TRBV12-3 or TRBV12-4 combines with J gene TRBJ1-5; D is uncertain. The CDR3 is made up of 13 amino acids. With 2 bases removed from V and 7 bases from J, the gap between germline ends came to 9 bases. The CDR3 loop reads CASSLKDRQPQHF. CDR3 nucleotide sequence: TGTGCCAGCAGTTTAAAGGATCGACAGCCCCAGCATTTT.

This clonotype has at least ten counts. This chain uses TRBV7-8 with TRBJ1-1; D is possibly TRBD1 (6 bases). Trimming pared 6 bases from V and 2 bases from J, leaving 25 bases between. The length of the CDR3 is 18 residues. Germline CDR1 SGHVS, CDR2 FQNEAQ. The CDR3 here is CASRLSSRGADRNTEAFF. Written as DNA, the CDR3 is TGTGCCAGCAGATTGTCAAGCAGGGGCGCAGATAGAAACACTGAAGCTTTCTTT.

The chain recombines TRBV2 with TRBJ2-1; the match to TRBD2 covers 10 bases. Germline CDR1 and CDR2: SNHLY and FYNNEI. This CDR3 contains 14 residues. With V trimmed by 8 bases and J by 10 bases, 11 bases remained unmatched. In DNA form, the CDR3 reads TGTGCCAGCCTGGGGCTAGCGGGAGATAGGGAGCAGTTCTTC. Protein: CASLGLAGDREQFF.

In its sample, this clonotype was seen many times. The rearrangement joins TRBV19 to TRBJ1-2; TRBD1 matches at 7 bases. Germline assignment: CDR1 LNHDA and CDR2 SQIVND (reference sequence). The CDR3 is 13 amino acids. V lost 6 bases, J lost 6 bases, and 7 bases stayed unmatched. The CDR3 DNA follows: TGTGCCAGTAGCCACCAGGGGGAAGATGGCTACACCTTC. It is translated as CASSHQGEDGYTF.